The present entry profiles one T cell receptor beta chain with its context. The data originate from a study of T cell clonotyping in hematopoietic cell transplantation. CDR1 and CDR2 (germline): GTSNPN, SVGIG (reference sequence). The CDR3 runs to 15 residues. V was trimmed by 0 bases and J by 0 bases, leaving 11 bases between them. Assay used: immunoSEQ multiplex PCR; TCRdb lists only in-frame clones, some missing. This sample has approximately 270 clones, with 85% to 95% found just once. The chain combines TRBV30 with TRBJ1-1; D possibly corresponds to TRBD1 (5 bases). This sequence originates from a male patient in his late teens or twenties who had an allogeneic stem cell transplant, so the T cells may come from the graft donor. Some clones in this sample may be carry-over from other donors' samples. This specimen was PBMCs, taken 30 days after allogeneic stem cell transplant. CDR3 protein: CAWSVGTGLNTEAFF. As DNA, the CDR3 is TGTGCCTGGAGTGTCGGCACAGGTCTGAACACTGAAGCTTTCTTT.